What follows is one T cell receptor beta chain and its context. Germline lookup yields CDR1 SGHVS and CDR2 FNYEAQ. The CDR3 runs 15 residues. The V segment lost 5 bases and the J segment 9 bases; nucleotides outside the gene matches: 11. This sample stems from a study of Ad26.COV2.S vaccination and SARS-CoV-2 variants. TCRdb keeps only in-frame clones here, not all; method: immunoSEQ multiplex PCR. The table has about 480,000 clones, approximately 88% seen once. Treatment indicated: over 15 received Ad26.COV2.S at low or high dose, single or two shots; roughly five received placebo; per-sample allocation not given. Day 63 after the first vaccine or placebo injection was the time point for sampling.

The chain employs TRBV7-6 and TRBJ2-2, with 8 nucleotides matching TRBD1. The source is a person aged 18 to 59 who received the Ad26.COV2.S COVID-19 vaccine or a placebo. The source was peripheral blood, collected in a trial of Ad26.COV2.S vaccine versus placebo. CDR3 nucleotide sequence: TGTGCCAGCAGCGGCTCTTCCGCAGGGGGCCGGGAGCTGTTTTTT. Amino acids: CASSGSSAGGRELFF.